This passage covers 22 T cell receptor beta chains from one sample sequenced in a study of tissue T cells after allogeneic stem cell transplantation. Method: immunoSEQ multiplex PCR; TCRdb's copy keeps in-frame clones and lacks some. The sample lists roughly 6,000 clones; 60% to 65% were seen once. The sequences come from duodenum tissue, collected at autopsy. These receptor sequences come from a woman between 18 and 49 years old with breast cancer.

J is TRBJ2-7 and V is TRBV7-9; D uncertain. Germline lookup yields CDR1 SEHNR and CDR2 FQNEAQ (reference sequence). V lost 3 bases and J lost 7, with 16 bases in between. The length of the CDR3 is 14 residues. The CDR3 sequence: CASSFSANVREQYF. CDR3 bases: TGTGCCAGCAGCTTTTCAGCGAATGTTAGGGAGCAGTACTTC.

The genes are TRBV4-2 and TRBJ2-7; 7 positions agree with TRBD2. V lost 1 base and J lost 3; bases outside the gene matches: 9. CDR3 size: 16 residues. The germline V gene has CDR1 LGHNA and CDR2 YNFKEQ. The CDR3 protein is CASSQVVGTTGYEQYF. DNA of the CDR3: TGTGCCAGCAGCCAAGTAGTAGGGACTACGGGCTACGAGCAGTACTTC.

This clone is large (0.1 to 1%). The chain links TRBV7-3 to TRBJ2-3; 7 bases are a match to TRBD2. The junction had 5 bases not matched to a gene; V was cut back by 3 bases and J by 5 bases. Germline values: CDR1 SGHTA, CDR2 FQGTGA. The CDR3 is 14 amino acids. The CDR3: CASSLASGEDTQYF. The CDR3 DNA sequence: TGTGCCAGCAGCTTGGCTAGCGGAGAAGATACGCAGTATTTT.

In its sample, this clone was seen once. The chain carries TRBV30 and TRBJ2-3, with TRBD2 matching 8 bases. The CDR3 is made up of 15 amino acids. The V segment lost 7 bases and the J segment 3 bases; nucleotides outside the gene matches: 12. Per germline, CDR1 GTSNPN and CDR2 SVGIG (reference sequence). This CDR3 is CAYGPAGVGTDTQYF. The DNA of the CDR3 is TGTGCCTACGGCCCAGCGGGAGTAGGGACAGATACGCAGTATTTT.

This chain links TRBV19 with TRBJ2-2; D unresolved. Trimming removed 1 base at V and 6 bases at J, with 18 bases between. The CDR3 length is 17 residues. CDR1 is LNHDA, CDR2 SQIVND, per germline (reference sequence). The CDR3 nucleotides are TGTGCCAGTAGTATAGTGGTTTGGGTCCGCGAAGCCGGGGAGCTGTTTTTT. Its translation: CASSIVVWVREAGELFF.

Written as DNA, the CDR3 is TGCGCCAGCAGCTTGATGTCAGGGGGAAACAATGAGCAGTTCTTC. Protein: CASSLMSGGNNEQFF. J is TRBJ2-1 and V is TRBV5-1; 7 bases agree with TRBD1. The CDR3 is 15 residues long. Unmatched junction bases numbered 6, after V lost 1 base and J lost 5 bases. Germline-derived CDR1 and CDR2 are SGHRS and YFSETQ. Combining the CDR3 with reference TRBV5-1 and TRBJ2-1 gives the whole variable domain KAGVTQTPRYLIKTRGQQVTLSCSPISGHRSVSWYQQTPGQGLQFLFEYFSETQRNKGNFPGRFSGRQFSNSRSEMNVSTLELGDSALYLCASSLMSGGNNEQFFGPGTRLTVL.

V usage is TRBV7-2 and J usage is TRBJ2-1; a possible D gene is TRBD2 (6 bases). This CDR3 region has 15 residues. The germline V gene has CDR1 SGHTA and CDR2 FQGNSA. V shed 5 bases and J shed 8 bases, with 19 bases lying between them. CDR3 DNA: TGTGCCAGCAGCCTCGGGTCACTAGCTTTGGATGAGCAGTTCTTC. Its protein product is CASSLGSLALDEQFF.

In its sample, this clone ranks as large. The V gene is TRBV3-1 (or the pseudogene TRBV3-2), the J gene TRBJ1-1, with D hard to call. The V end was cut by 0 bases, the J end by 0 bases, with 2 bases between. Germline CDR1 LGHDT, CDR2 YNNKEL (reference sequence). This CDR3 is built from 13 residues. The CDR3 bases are TGTGCCAGCAGCCAAGAGCTGAACACTGAAGCTTTCTTT. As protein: CASSQELNTEAFF.

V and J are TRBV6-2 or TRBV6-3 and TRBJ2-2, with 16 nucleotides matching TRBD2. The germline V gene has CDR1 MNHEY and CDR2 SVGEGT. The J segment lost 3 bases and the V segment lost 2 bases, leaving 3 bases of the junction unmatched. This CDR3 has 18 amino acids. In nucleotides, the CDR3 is TGTGCCAGCAGTTACGGGACTAGCGGGAGGGCCCACACCGGGGAGCTGTTTTTT. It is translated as CASSYGTSGRAHTGELFF.

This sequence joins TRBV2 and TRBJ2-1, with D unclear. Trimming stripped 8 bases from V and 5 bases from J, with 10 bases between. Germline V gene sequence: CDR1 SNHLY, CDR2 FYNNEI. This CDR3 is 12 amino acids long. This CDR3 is CASQILNNEQFF. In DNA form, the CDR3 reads TGTGCCAGCCAAATACTAAACAATGAGCAGTTCTTC. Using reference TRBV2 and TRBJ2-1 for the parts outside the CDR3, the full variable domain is EPEVTQTPSHQVTQMGQEVILRCVPISNHLYFYWYRQILGQKVEFLVSFYNNEISEKSEIFDDQFSVERPDGSNFTLKIRSTKLEDSAMYFCASQILNNEQFFGPGTRLTVL.

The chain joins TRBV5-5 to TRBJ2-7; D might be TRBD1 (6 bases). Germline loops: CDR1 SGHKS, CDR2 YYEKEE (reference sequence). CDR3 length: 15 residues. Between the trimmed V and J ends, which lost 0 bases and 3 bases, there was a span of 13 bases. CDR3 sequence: CASSLGGHPLYEQYF. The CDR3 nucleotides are TGTGCCAGCAGCTTGGGGGGGCATCCCCTCTACGAGCAGTACTTC.

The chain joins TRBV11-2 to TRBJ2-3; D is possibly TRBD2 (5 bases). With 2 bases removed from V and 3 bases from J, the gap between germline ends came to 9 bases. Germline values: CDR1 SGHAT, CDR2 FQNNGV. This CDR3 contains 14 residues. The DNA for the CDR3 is TGTGCCAGCAGCTTACTGGGCGGGACAGATACGCAGTATTTT. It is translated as CASSLLGGTDTQYF.

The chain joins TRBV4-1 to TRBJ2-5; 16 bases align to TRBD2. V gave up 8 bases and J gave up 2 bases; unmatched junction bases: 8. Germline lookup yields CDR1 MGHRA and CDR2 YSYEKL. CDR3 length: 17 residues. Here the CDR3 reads CASSIGTSGGEQETQYF. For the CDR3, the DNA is TGCGCCAGCTCTATCGGGACTAGCGGGGGGGAACAAGAGACCCAGTACTTC.

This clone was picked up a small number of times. The CDR3 loop is CACGRGSSGNTIYF. In DNA, the CDR3 is TGTGCCTGTGGTAGGGGATCCTCTGGAAACACCATATATTTT. The chain carries TRBV30 and TRBJ1-3, with a weak D call TRBD1 (5 bases). The length of the CDR3 is 14 residues. CDR1 and CDR2 (germline): GTSNPN, SVGIG (reference sequence). The V and J ends lost 6 bases and 0 bases respectively, with 12 bases between them.

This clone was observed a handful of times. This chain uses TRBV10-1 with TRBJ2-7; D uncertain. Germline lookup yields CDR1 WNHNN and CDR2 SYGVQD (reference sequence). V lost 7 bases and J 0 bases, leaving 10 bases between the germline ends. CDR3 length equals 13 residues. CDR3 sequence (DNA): TGCGCCAGCATTACCGGGCCCTCCTACGAGCAGTACTTC. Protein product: CASITGPSYEQYF.

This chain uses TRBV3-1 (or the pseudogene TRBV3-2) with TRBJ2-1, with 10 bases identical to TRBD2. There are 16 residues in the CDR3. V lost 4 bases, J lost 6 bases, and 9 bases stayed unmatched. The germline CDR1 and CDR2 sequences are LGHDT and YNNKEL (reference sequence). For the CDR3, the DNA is TGTGCCAGCAGCCCCGGGCGGGCTAGCGGGGGCAATGAGCAGTTCTTC. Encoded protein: CASSPGRASGGNEQFF.

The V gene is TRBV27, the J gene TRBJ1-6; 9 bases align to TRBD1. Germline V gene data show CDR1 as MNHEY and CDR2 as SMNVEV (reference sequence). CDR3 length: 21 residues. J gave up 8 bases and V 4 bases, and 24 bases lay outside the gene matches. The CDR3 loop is CASSSGSPGQGGIGADSPLHF. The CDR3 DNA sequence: TGTGCCAGCAGTTCCGGCTCACCGGGACAGGGAGGGATTGGGGCGGATTCACCCCTCCACTTT.

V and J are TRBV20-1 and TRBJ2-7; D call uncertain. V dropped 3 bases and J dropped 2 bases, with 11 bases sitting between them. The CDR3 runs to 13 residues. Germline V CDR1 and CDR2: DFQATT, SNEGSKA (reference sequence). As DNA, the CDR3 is TGCAGTGCTAGTAGCCACAGAGCCTACGAGCAGTACTTC. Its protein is CSASSHRAYEQYF.

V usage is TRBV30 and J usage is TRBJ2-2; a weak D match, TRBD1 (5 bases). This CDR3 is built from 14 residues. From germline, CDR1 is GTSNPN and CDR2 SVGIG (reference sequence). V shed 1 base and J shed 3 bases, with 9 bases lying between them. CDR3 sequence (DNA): TGTGCCTGGAGTGGACAGCGATACACCGGGGAGCTGTTTTTT. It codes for CAWSGQRYTGELFF.

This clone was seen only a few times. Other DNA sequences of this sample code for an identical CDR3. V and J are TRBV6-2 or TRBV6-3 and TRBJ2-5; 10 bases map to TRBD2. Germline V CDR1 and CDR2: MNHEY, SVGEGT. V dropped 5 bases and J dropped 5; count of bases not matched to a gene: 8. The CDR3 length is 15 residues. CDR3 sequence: CASSPGTSAGETQYF. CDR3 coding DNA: TGTGCCAGCAGTCCAGGGACTAGCGCGGGGGAGACCCAGTACTTC.

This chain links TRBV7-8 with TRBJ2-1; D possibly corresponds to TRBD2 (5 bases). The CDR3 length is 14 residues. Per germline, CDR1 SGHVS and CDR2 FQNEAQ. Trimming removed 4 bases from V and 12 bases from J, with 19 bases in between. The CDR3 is CASSSTVLVGVQFF. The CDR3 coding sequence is TGTGCCAGCAGCTCGACCGTACTAGTCGGCGTGCAGTTCTTC.

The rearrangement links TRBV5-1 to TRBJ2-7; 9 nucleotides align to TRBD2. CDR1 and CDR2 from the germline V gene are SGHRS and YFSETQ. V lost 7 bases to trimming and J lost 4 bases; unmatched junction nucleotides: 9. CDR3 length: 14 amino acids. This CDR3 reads CASGEGLAGYEQYF. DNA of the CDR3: TGCGCCAGCGGTGAAGGTCTAGCGGGATACGAGCAGTACTTC.